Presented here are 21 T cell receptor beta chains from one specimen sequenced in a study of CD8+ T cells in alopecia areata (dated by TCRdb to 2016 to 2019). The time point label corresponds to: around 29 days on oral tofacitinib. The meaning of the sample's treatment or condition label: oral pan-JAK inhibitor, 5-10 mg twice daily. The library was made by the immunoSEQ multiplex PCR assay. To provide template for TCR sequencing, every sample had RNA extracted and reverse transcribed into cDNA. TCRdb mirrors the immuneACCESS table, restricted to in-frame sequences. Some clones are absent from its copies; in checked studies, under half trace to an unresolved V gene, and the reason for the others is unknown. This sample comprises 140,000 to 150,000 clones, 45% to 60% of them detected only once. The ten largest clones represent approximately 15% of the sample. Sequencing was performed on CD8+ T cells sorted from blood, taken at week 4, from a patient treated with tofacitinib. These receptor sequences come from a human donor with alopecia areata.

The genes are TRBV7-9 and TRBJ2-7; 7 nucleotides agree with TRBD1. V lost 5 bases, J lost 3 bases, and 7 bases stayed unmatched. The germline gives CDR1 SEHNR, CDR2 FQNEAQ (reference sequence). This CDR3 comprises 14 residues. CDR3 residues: CASSSTGAVYEQYF. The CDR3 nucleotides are TGTGCCAGCAGCAGCACAGGGGCGGTCTACGAGCAGTACTTC.

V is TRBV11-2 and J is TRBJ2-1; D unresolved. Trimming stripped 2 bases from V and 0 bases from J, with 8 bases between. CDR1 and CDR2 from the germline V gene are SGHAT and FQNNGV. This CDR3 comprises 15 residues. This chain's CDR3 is CASSLPVHSYNEQFF. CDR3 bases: TGTGCCAGCAGCTTACCCGTCCACTCCTACAATGAGCAGTTCTTC.

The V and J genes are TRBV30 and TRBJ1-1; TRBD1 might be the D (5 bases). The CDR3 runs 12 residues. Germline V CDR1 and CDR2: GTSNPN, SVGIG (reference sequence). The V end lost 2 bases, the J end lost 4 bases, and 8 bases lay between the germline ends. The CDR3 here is CAWSRGGTEAFF. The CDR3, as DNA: TGTGCCTGGAGTCGGGGGGGCACTGAAGCTTTCTTT.

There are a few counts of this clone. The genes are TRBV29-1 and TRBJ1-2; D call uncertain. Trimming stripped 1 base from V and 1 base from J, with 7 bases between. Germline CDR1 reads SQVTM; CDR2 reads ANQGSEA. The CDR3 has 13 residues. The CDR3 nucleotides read TGCAGCGTTGAAGTTGGAGATAACTATGGCTACACCTTC. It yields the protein CSVEVGDNYGYTF.

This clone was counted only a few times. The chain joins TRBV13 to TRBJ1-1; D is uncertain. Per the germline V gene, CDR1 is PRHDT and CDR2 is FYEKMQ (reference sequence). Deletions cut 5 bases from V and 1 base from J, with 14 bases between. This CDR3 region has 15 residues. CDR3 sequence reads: CASSAAGGGNTEAFF. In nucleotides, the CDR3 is TGTGCCAGCAGCGCCGCGGGAGGAGGGAACACTGAAGCTTTCTTT.

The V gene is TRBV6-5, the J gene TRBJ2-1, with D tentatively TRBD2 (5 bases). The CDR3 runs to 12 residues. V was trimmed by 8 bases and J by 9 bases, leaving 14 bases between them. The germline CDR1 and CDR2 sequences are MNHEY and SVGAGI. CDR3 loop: CASGRTSIEQFF. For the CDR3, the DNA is TGTGCCAGCGGAAGAACTAGTATTGAGCAGTTCTTC.

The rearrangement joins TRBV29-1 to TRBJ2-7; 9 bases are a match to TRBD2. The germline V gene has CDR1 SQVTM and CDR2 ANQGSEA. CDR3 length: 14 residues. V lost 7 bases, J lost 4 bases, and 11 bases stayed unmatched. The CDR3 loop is CSASGLAGLYEQYF. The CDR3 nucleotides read TGCAGCGCTTCGGGGCTAGCGGGGTTGTACGAGCAGTACTTC.

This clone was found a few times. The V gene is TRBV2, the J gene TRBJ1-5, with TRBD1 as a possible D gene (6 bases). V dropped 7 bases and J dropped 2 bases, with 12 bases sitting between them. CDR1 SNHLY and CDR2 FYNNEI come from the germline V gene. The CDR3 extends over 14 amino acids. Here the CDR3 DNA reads TGTGCCAGCACCCCCGGGGGGCGCAATCAGCCCCAGCATTTT. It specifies CASTPGGRNQPQHF.

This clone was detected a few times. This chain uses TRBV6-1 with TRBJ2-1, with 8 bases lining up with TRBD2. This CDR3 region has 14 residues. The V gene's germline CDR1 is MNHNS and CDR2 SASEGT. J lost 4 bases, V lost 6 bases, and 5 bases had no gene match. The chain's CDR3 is CASSAGLEYNEQFF. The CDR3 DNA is TGTGCCAGCAGCGCGGGACTAGAATACAATGAGCAGTTCTTC.

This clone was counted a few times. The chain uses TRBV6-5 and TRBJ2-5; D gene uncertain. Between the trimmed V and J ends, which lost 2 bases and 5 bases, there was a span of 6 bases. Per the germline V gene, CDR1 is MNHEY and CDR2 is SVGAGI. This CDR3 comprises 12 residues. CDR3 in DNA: TGTGCCAGCAGTTACCCCGGGGAGACCCAGTACTTC. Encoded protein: CASSYPGETQYF.

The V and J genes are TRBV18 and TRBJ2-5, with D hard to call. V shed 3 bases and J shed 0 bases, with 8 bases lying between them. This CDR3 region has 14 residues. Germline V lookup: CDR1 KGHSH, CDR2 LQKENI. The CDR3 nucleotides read TGTGCCAGCTCACCCGTCAGGTACCAAGAGACCCAGTACTTC. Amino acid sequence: CASSPVRYQETQYF.

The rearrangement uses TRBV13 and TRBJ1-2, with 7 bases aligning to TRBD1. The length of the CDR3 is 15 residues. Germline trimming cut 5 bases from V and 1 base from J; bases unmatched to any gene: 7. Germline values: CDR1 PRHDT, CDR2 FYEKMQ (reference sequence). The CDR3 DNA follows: TGTGCCAGCAGCCACGCGACAGGGAGTAACTATGGCTACACCTTC. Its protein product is CASSHATGSNYGYTF. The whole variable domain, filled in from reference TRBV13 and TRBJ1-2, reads AAGVIQSPRHLIKEKRETATLKCYPIPRHDTVYWYQQGPGQDPQFLISFYEKMQSDKGSIPDRFSAQQFSDYHSELNMSSLELGDSALYFCASSHATGSNYGYTFGSGTRLTVV.

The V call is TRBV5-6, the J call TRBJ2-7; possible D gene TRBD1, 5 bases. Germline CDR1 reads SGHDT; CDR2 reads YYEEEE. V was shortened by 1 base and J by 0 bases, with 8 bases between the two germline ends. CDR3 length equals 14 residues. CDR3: CASSLSDSSYEQYF. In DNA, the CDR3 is TGTGCCAGCAGCTTGAGTGACAGCTCCTACGAGCAGTACTTC.

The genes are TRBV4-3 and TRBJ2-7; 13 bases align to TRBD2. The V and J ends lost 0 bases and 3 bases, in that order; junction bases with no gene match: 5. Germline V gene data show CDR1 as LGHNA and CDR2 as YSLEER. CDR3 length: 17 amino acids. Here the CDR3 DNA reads TGCGCCAGCAGCCAAGAGGTACTAGCGGGGGGGAACTACGAGCAGTACTTC. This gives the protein CASSQEVLAGGNYEQYF.

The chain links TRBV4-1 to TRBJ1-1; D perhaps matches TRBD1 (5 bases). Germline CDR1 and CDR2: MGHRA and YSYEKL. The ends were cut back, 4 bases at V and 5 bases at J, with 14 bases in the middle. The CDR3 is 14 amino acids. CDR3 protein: CASSLIGGRTEAFF. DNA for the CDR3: TGCGCCAGCAGCCTAATCGGGGGACGGACTGAAGCTTTCTTT.

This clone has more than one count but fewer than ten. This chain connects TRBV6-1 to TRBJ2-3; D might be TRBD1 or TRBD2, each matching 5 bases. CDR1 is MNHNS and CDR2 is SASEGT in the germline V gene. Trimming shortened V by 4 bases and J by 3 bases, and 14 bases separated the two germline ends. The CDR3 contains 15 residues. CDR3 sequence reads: CASSVGAGRTDTQYF. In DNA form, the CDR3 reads TGTGCCAGCAGTGTCGGGGCAGGGCGGACAGATACGCAGTATTTT.

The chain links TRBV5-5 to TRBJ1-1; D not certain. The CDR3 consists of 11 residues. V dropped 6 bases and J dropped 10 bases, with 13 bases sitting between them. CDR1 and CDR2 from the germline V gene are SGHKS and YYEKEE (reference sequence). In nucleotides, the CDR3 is TGTGCCAGCACCTACGGTTGGGGAGCTTTCTTT. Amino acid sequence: CASTYGWGAFF. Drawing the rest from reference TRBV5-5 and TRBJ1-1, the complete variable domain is DAGVTQSPTHLIKTRGQQVTLRCSPISGHKSVSWYQQVLGQGPQFIFQYYEKEERGRGNFPDRFSARQFPNYSSELNVNALLLGDSALYLCASTYGWGAFFGQGTRLTVV.

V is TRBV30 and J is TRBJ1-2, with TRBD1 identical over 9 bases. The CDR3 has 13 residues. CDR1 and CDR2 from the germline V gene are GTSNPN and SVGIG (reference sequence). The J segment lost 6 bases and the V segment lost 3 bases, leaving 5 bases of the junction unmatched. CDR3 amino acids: CAWRDRGRDGYTF. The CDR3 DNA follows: TGTGCCTGGAGGGACAGGGGTCGGGATGGCTACACCTTC. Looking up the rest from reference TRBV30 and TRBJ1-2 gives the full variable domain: SQTIHQWPATLVQPVGSPLSLECTVEGTSNPNLYWYRQAAGRGLQLLFYSVGIGQISSEVPQNLSASRPQDRQFILSSKKLLLSDSGFYLCAWRDRGRDGYTFGSGTRLTVV.

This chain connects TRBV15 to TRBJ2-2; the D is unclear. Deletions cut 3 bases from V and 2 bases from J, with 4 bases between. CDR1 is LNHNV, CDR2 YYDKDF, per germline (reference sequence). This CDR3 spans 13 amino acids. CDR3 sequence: CATSRGNTGELFF. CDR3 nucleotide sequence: TGTGCCACCAGCAGGGGTAACACCGGGGAGCTGTTTTTT.

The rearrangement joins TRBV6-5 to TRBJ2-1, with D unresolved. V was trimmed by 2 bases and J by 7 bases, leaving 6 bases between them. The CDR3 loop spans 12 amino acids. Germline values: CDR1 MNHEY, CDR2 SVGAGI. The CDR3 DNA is TGTGCCAGCAGTTACGTCGGGAATGAGCAGTTCTTC. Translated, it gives CASSYVGNEQFF.

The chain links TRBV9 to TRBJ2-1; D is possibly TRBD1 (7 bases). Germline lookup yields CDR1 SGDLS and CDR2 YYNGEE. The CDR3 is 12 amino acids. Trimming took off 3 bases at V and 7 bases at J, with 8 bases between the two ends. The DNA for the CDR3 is TGTGCCAGCAGCGCAGGGGGGAATGAGCAGTTCTTC. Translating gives CASSAGGNEQFF.